What follows are 29 T cell receptor beta chains derived from one specimen sequenced in a study of memory CD4+ T cells and cytomegalovirus serostatus (dated by TCRdb to between 2018 and 2021). A FACSAria II was used to sort memory CD4+ T cells, defined as single viable CD3+CD4+CD8-CD45RO+ cells. The library relied on the immunoSEQ multiplex PCR assay. This is the immuneACCESS table as TCRdb keeps it, with only in-frame sequences that have V and J called. A part of the clones is gone; compared with another copy, unresolved V genes explain less than half, and the rest is unexplained. Across this sample there are some 50,000 clones, with 77% seen only once. Of the sample, approximately 0.6% falls within the top ten clones. The material sequenced was memory CD4+ T cells from blood. The receptors shown here come from an adult in good health and CMV-seronegative.

The chain uses TRBV19 and TRBJ1-5; D not resolved. Trimming left V 4 bases short and J 6 bases short, with 10 bases between. Germline V gene lookup returns CDR1 LNHDA and CDR2 SQIVND (reference sequence). CDR3 length: 13 residues. The CDR3 loop is CASSKNRFQPQHF. The CDR3 DNA is TGTGCCAGTAGTAAGAACCGATTTCAGCCCCAGCATTTT.

The chain's CDR3 is CAISDSGQTPTGANVLTF. The CDR3 DNA sequence: TGTGCCATCAGTGATTCGGGACAGACCCCCACTGGGGCCAACGTCCTGACTTTC. The V call is TRBV10-3, the J call TRBJ2-6, with TRBD1 identical over 7 bases. CDR1 and CDR2 (germline): ENHRY, SYGVKD. V dropped 3 bases and J dropped 2; count of bases not matched to a gene: 10. The CDR3 extends over 18 amino acids.

The chain has TRBV2 and TRBJ2-7; D uncertain. CDR3 length equals 11 residues. Germline V gene lookup returns CDR1 SNHLY and CDR2 FYNNEI. Between the trimmed V and J ends, which lost 8 bases and 2 bases, there was a span of 7 bases. The CDR3 coding sequence is TGTGCCAGCTCCCCGACCTACGAGCAGTACTTC. Translation gives CASSPTYEQYF.

The chain is built from TRBV27 and TRBJ1-4; the D is unclear. With 5 bases removed from V and 5 bases from J, the gap between germline ends came to 6 bases. Germline CDR1 is MNHEY and CDR2 is SMNVEV (reference sequence). CDR3 length: 12 amino acids. The CDR3 protein is CASSKSNEKLFF. CDR3 nucleotides: TGTGCCAGCAGTAAATCGAATGAAAAACTGTTTTTT.

The chain has TRBV5-1 and TRBJ2-3; 7 nucleotides agree with TRBD1. Germline CDR1 and CDR2: SGHRS and YFSETQ. The CDR3 spans 15 residues. Germline trimming cut 0 bases from V and 3 bases from J; bases unmatched to any gene: 4. Here the CDR3 reads CASSLGVRGTDTQYF. CDR3 bases: TGCGCCAGCAGCTTGGGTGTCAGGGGGACAGATACGCAGTATTTT.

This chain connects TRBV18 to TRBJ2-7; D possibly corresponds to TRBD2 (5 bases). Trimming cost V 4 bases and J 6 bases, with 19 bases left between them. This CDR3 region has 15 residues. Germline V gene sequence: CDR1 KGHSH, CDR2 LQKENI. The CDR3 bases are TGTGCCAGCTCACACGGGCAGAGAGGGTCTGGCGAGCAGTACTTC. It is translated as CASSHGQRGSGEQYF.

The chain uses TRBV25-1 and TRBJ1-2, with no clear D. The CDR3 sequence is 13 residues long. V was clipped by 1 base and J by 5 bases, with 8 bases between them. The germline V gene encodes CDR1 MGHDK and CDR2 SYGVNS. CDR3 coding DNA: TGTGCCAGCAGTGAATTCTCGGATTATGGCTACACCTTC. Its translation is CASSEFSDYGYTF.

This clone was detected once. V gene TRBV5-1 combines with J gene TRBJ2-1, with 8 bases fitting TRBD2. This CDR3 has 14 residues. CDR1 and CDR2 from the germline V gene are SGHRS and YFSETQ. Trimming took 5 bases from V and 5 from J; bases not matched to a gene: 6. The CDR3 sequence: CASRWRGVDNEQFF. The CDR3 region has the DNA TGCGCCAGCAGATGGCGGGGGGTAGACAATGAGCAGTTCTTC.

The chain recombines TRBV2 with TRBJ2-2; a weak D match, TRBD1 (6 bases). This CDR3 has 15 amino acids. V was cut by 6 bases and J by 6 bases, with 17 bases left in between. Per the germline V gene, CDR1 is SNHLY and CDR2 is FYNNEI. The CDR3 DNA sequence: TGTGCCAGCAGGTTCGGGACACTCCCCTCCGGGGAGCTGTTTTTT. Translation gives CASRFGTLPSGELFF. Looking up the rest from reference TRBV2 and TRBJ2-2 gives the full variable domain: EPEVTQTPSHQVTQMGQEVILRCVPISNHLYFYWYRQILGQKVEFLVSFYNNEISEKSEIFDDQFSVERPDGSNFTLKIRSTKLEDSAMYFCASRFGTLPSGELFFGEGSRLTVL.

The chain links TRBV2 to TRBJ1-2; tentatively, D is TRBD1 (5 bases). CDR1 and CDR2 (germline): SNHLY, FYNNEI. V lost 2 bases to trimming and J lost 4 bases, with 11 bases between them. CDR3 length: 14 amino acids. CDR3 in amino acids: CASSELRGTYGYTF. The CDR3 bases are TGTGCCAGCAGTGAATTGAGAGGGACCTATGGCTACACCTTC.

This chain uses TRBV7-2 with TRBJ2-7; TRBD1 might be the D (5 bases). V lost 1 base and J 3 bases, leaving 10 bases between the germline ends. The CDR3 has 14 amino acids. Germline CDR1 is SGHTA and CDR2 is FQGNSA. CDR3 loop: CASSLGQNNYEQYF. DNA of the CDR3: TGTGCCAGCAGCTTAGGACAGAACAACTACGAGCAGTACTTC.

V gene TRBV2 combines with J gene TRBJ2-7; 8 bases line up with TRBD2. This CDR3 region has 15 residues. V trimming: 4 bases; J trimming: 3 bases; junction bases outside the gene matches: 8. The germline CDR1 and CDR2 sequences are SNHLY and FYNNEI. The DNA of the CDR3 is TGTGCCAGCAGTGCCGGGAGGGACCCCAACTACGAGCAGTACTTC. Protein sequence: CASSAGRDPNYEQYF.

This clone was detected only a few times. V is TRBV2 and J is TRBJ1-2, with D tentatively TRBD1 (6 bases). Looked up from germline, CDR1 is SNHLY and CDR2 is FYNNEI. The V end lost 0 bases, the J end lost 5 bases, and 10 bases lay between the germline ends. The CDR3 covers 14 residues. The CDR3 region is CASSEALQGYGYTF. CDR3 coding DNA: TGTGCCAGCAGTGAAGCGCTTCAGGGGTATGGCTACACCTTC.

V usage is TRBV6-1 and J usage is TRBJ2-2; no firm D call. This CDR3 region has 12 residues. V was clipped by 6 bases and J by 6 bases, with 8 bases between them. The germline gives CDR1 MNHNS, CDR2 SASEGT. The CDR3 region has the DNA TGTGCCAGCAGGGAAAGGGCCGGGGAGCTGTTTTTT. Encoded protein: CASRERAGELFF.

The chain employs TRBV12-5 and TRBJ2-1; D is perhaps TRBD1 or TRBD2 (7 bases each). The germline CDR1 and CDR2 sequences are LGHNT and FRNRAP. The CDR3 sequence is 15 residues long. V dropped 6 bases and J dropped 5 bases, with 17 bases sitting between them. CDR3 coding DNA: TGTGCTAGTGGCCGACAGGGAGGGAACGACAATGAGCAGTTCTTC. It is translated as CASGRQGGNDNEQFF.

Only a few counts were recorded for this clone. The V and J genes are TRBV11-2 and TRBJ2-2; tentative D call: TRBD2 (5 bases). CDR1 and CDR2 (germline): SGHAT, FQNNGV. CDR3 length equals 15 residues. V was shortened by 3 bases and J by 3 bases, with 11 bases between the two germline ends. The CDR3: CASSLKGEDTGELFF. The CDR3 DNA sequence: TGTGCCAGCAGCTTGAAGGGAGAGGACACCGGGGAGCTGTTTTTT.

The V and J genes are TRBV30 and TRBJ2-1; D call uncertain. The length of the CDR3 is 15 residues. Trimming removed 0 bases from V and 4 bases from J, with 13 bases in between. Germline V gene data show CDR1 as GTSNPN and CDR2 as SVGIG (reference sequence). CDR3 protein: CAWSVMGSLYNEQFF. The CDR3 bases are TGTGCCTGGAGTGTCATGGGGTCTCTGTACAATGAGCAGTTCTTC.

The chain recombines TRBV5-6 with TRBJ1-2; D uncertain. This CDR3 has 14 amino acids. Trimming stripped 1 base from V and 2 bases from J, with 9 bases between. Germline V gene lookup returns CDR1 SGHDT and CDR2 YYEEEE. CDR3 loop: CASSLIRLNYGYTF. CDR3 nucleotides: TGTGCCAGCAGCTTGATTCGGTTAAACTATGGCTACACCTTC.

This chain links TRBV6-1 with TRBJ1-1; possible D gene TRBD1, 5 bases. The CDR3 is 12 residues long. The germline V gene encodes CDR1 MNHNS and CDR2 SASEGT. Deletions cut 4 bases from V and 10 bases from J, with 13 bases between. In nucleotides, the CDR3 is TGTGCCAGCAGTGGTGGGGGACGGAGAGCTTTCTTT. Amino acids: CASSGGGRRAFF.

This clone was observed a handful of times. V is TRBV7-9 and J is TRBJ2-2; D possibly uses TRBD1 or TRBD2 (7 bases each). CDR1 SEHNR and CDR2 FQNEAQ come from the germline V gene (reference sequence). This CDR3 is built from 16 residues. Trimming left V 6 bases short and J 5 bases short, with 19 bases between. The CDR3 coding sequence is TGTGCCAGCAGTTCACAGGGGCCCGGGGGGACCGGGGAGCTGTTTTTT. It encodes CASSSQGPGGTGELFF.

This chain links TRBV13 with TRBJ2-2; D perhaps matches TRBD1 (6 bases). V lost 2 bases to trimming and J lost 6 bases, with 10 bases between them. This CDR3 comprises 14 residues. The germline CDR1 and CDR2 sequences are PRHDT and FYEKMQ (reference sequence). The CDR3 DNA follows: TGTGCCAGCAGCTTAAAACAGGGTGCCGGGGAGCTGTTTTTT. It yields the protein CASSLKQGAGELFF. The complete variable domain, with remaining parts taken from reference TRBV13 and TRBJ2-2, reads AAGVIQSPRHLIKEKRETATLKCYPIPRHDTVYWYQQGPGQDPQFLISFYEKMQSDKGSIPDRFSAQQFSDYHSELNMSSLELGDSALYFCASSLKQGAGELFFGEGSRLTVL.

This chain joins TRBV7-9 and TRBJ2-7, with TRBD1 matching over 10 bases. Germline CDR1 SEHNR, CDR2 FQNEAQ (reference sequence). V shed 5 bases and J 4 bases; nucleotides not matched to a gene: 5. The length of the CDR3 is 14 residues. CDR3 amino acids: CASSVPGQGYEQYF. In DNA form, the CDR3 reads TGTGCCAGCAGCGTTCCGGGACAGGGGTACGAGCAGTACTTC.

This clone was detected only once. The chain joins TRBV5-4 to TRBJ2-5; D is ambiguous. Trimming cost V 0 bases and J 5 bases, with 2 bases left between them. Germline V lookup: CDR1 SGHNT, CDR2 YYREEE (reference sequence). The CDR3 is 11 amino acids. CDR3 sequence (DNA): TGTGCCAGCAGCTTGGTGGAGACCCAGTACTTC. Translation gives CASSLVETQYF.

The V and J genes are TRBV2 and TRBJ1-6; D ambiguous. V gave up 0 bases and J gave up 5 bases, with 8 bases separating them. The CDR3 runs to 15 residues. Per germline, CDR1 SNHLY and CDR2 FYNNEI. The chain's CDR3 is CASSEAGAHNSPLHF. The CDR3 DNA is TGTGCCAGCAGTGAAGCCGGAGCCCATAATTCACCCCTCCACTTT.

The rearrangement uses TRBV28 and TRBJ2-7; 8 positions match TRBD1. CDR3 length: 14 amino acids. The germline V gene encodes CDR1 MDHEN and CDR2 SYDVKM. V shed 6 bases, J shed 6 bases, and the junction held 10 bases outside the gene matches. The CDR3 coding sequence is TGTGCCAGCAGCTCCGCAAAGACAGGGGCCGAGCAGTACTTC. Protein sequence: CASSSAKTGAEQYF.

The chain employs TRBV6-5 and TRBJ2-1, with 10 positions matching TRBD1. The CDR3 length is 14 residues. The germline CDR1 and CDR2 sequences are MNHEY and SVGAGI. Trimming cost V 4 bases and J 6 bases; bases outside gene matches: 3. The CDR3: CASSWTGGPNEQFF. DNA of the CDR3: TGTGCCAGCAGTTGGACAGGGGGGCCCAATGAGCAGTTCTTC.

This clone was recorded only once. This sequence joins TRBV5-1 and TRBJ2-5; D is perhaps TRBD2 (6 bases). The CDR3 loop spans 13 amino acids. Germline values: CDR1 SGHRS, CDR2 YFSETQ. Trimming cost V 5 bases and J 4 bases, with 12 bases left between them. The CDR3 sequence: CASSPGLGETQYF. Here the CDR3 DNA reads TGCGCCAGCAGTCCGGGACTTGGAGAGACCCAGTACTTC.

V is TRBV7-9 and J is TRBJ2-7; TRBD1 might be the D (6 bases). Germline lookup yields CDR1 SEHNR and CDR2 FQNEAQ (reference sequence). The V end lost 5 bases, the J end lost 5 bases, and 25 bases lay between the germline ends. The length of the CDR3 is 17 residues. The CDR3 DNA reads as TGTGCCAGCAGCAAGAAGTTTATTGGACAGAGGAAGCACGAGCAGTACTTC. It translates to CASSKKFIGQRKHEQYF.

J is TRBJ2-7 and V is TRBV9, with D perhaps given as TRBD1 or TRBD2 (7 bases each). This CDR3 region has 14 residues. Germline assignment: CDR1 SGDLS and CDR2 YYNGEE. With 3 bases removed from V and 4 bases from J, the gap between germline ends came to 14 bases. The CDR3 nucleotides are TGTGCCAGCAGCGCGGCAGGGGGACTATACGAGCAGTACTTC. It yields the protein CASSAAGGLYEQYF.